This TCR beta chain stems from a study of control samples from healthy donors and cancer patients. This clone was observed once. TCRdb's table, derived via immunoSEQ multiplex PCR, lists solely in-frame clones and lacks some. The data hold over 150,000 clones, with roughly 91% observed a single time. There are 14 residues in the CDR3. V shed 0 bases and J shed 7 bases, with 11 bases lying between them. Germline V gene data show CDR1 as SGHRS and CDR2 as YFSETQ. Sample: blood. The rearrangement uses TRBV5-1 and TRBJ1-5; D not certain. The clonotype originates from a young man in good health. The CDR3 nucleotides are TGCGCCAGCAGCTTGGCCCCGGATCAGCAGCCCCAGCATTTT. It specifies CASSLAPDQQPQHF.